The 4 T cell receptor beta chains below come from one sample, sequenced in a study of response to subunit inactivated influenza vaccine (dated by TCRdb to 2017 to 2018). Receptor libraries were prepared by RT-PCR. Sequenced using an Illumina HiSeq 2500. TCRdb's own reprocessing of the public reads used fastp at Q25 and MiXCR and kept productive beta chains. Rows with a matching CDR3 protein are joined into one entry that keeps the most common DNA and genes. In all, the sample holds approximately 530,000 distinct CDR3 sequences, and approximately 7.8% of those were seen once. The ten largest make up under 15% of the sample. The specimen comprised PBMCs from blood, sampled around 25 months after vaccination. Receptors were obtained from a man aged 50-75 years who received an inactivated influenza vaccine. Donor details come from another sample of the same person, matched by shared clones.

The chain is built from TRBV7-3 and TRBJ2-1, with 7 bases identical to TRBD2. The CDR3 extends over 14 amino acids. J was trimmed by 2 bases and V by 4 bases; bases with no gene match: 2. The germline V gene encodes CDR1 SGHTA and CDR2 FQGTGA. CDR3 nucleotides: TGTGCCAGCAGCTCTAGCGGACCCTACAATGAGCAGTTCTTC. Translated: CASSSSGPYNEQFF. Drawing the rest from reference TRBV7-3 and TRBJ2-1, the complete variable domain is GAGVSQTPSNKVTEKGKYVELRCDPISGHTALYWYRQSLGQGPEFLIYFQGTGAADDSGLPNDRFFAVRPEGSVSTLKIQRTERGDSAVYLCASSSSGPYNEQFFGPGTRLTVL.

The chain employs TRBV15 and TRBJ1-5; 8 bases are shared with TRBD1. The CDR3 consists of 18 residues. The trim removed 2 bases at V and 0 bases at J, leaving 9 bases unmatched. Germline-derived CDR1 and CDR2 are LNHNV and YYDKDF (reference sequence). CDR3 protein: CATSRRTGGDYSNQPQHF. The CDR3 DNA reads TGTGCCACCAGCAGACGTACAGGGGGGGATTATAGCAATCAGCCCCAGCATTTT.

This clonotype occurred many times. The rearrangement joins TRBV5-4 to TRBJ2-1, with TRBD2 identical over 11 bases. This CDR3 comprises 16 residues. CDR1 and CDR2 (germline): SGHNT, YYREEE (reference sequence). The V and J ends lost 3 bases and 5 bases, in that order; junction bases with no gene match: 7. This CDR3 is CASSWAGTSGNNEQFF. The CDR3 DNA follows: TGTGCCAGCAGCTGGGCCGGGACTAGCGGAAACAATGAGCAGTTCTTC. Together with reference TRBV5-4 and TRBJ2-1, the CDR3 gives the full variable domain: ETGVTQSPTHLIKTRGQQVTLRCSSQSGHNTVSWYQQALGQGPQFIFQYYREEENGRGNFPPRFSGLQFPNYSSELNVNALELDDSALYLCASSWAGTSGNNEQFFGPGTRLTVL.

This CDR3 reads CASSKCEAQGPWETQYF. The CDR3 nucleotides are TGTGCCAGCAGCAAATGTGAGGCACAGGGACCTTGGGAGACCCAGTACTTC. V and J are TRBV21-1 and TRBJ2-5; the D call TRBD1 from the table was never checked on the DNA. TRBV21-1 is tagged as a pseudogene. The CDR3 is made up of 17 amino acids.